These T cell receptor beta chains were read from a single sample in a study of human thymus T cells. TCRdb's table, derived via immunoSEQ multiplex PCR, lists solely in-frame clones and lacks some. In the table there are more than 70,000 clones, around 96% of which are singletons. The sequenced material came from thymus tissue. The receptors were sampled from a boy younger than two with a congenital heart defect but otherwise immunologically healthy. CDR3s include the opening cysteine and the closing phenylalanine or tryptophan. Each record gives: clone size, V gene, J gene, D gene, CDR3 DNA, CDR3 protein. D genes are given only for firm matches. The size field is filled for only some rows; it gives once, few, many or a size class.

-	TRBV19	TRBJ2-5	-	TGTGCCAGTAGTCAAGCGACCGGAGAGACCCAGTACTTC	CASSQATGETQYF
-	TRBV28	TRBJ2-1	-	TGTGCCAGCCGGACTCTAGGAGGTCCTGACAATGAGCAGTTCTTC	CASRTLGGPDNEQFF
-	TRBV6-5	TRBJ2-3	-	TGTGCCAGCGAGGGGACTGACACAGATACGCAGTATTTT	CASEGTDTDTQYF
-	TRBV10-1	TRBJ1-5	TRBD1	TGCGCCAGCACTAAAGAACCGGGACAGGGGCATCAGCCCCAGCATTTT	CASTKEPGQGHQPQHF
-	TRBV28	TRBJ2-1	-	TGTGCCAGCACACCGAGCTCCTACAATGAGCAGTTCTTC	CASTPSSYNEQFF
once	TRBV25-1	TRBJ1-2	-	TGTGCCAGCAGTGACCCATTAGCTAACTATGGCTACACCTTC	CASSDPLANYGYTF
-	TRBV18	TRBJ1-3	-	TGTGCCAGCTCACCACAGAAATTTCCAAGCTCTGGAAACACCATATATTTT	CASSPQKFPSSGNTIYF
-	TRBV6-1	TRBJ1-5	TRBD1	TGTGCCAGCAGTGCGGGACAGGACCTATATAGCAATCAGCCCCAGCATTTT	CASSAGQDLYSNQPQHF
-	TRBV5-6	TRBJ2-7	-	TGTGCCAGCGGGTCAAAAGGGGCGCTTAGCGAGCAGTACTTC	CASGSKGALSEQYF
-	TRBV6-5	TRBJ2-7	TRBD2	TGTGCCAGCAGGATAACCGGGACTAGCGGGATAGAGCAGTACTTC	CASRITGTSGIEQYF
-	TRBV28	TRBJ2-7	-	TGTGCCAGCTTATCCCGGGTGGTGGGAAAATACGAGCAGTACTTC	CASLSRVVGKYEQYF
-	TRBV4-1	TRBJ1-5	TRBD1	TGCGCCAGCAGCCAAGACTCCAAACGGGGACAGGAAGGTATCGGCAATCAGCCCCAGCATTTT	CASSQDSKRGQEGIGNQPQHF
once	TRBV5-1	TRBJ1-3	TRBD1	TGCGCCAGCAGCTGCGACGGACAGGACTCGAGCTCTGGAAACACCATATATTTT	CASSCDGQDSSSGNTIYF
-	TRBV19	TRBJ1-2	-	TGTGCCAGTAGTGTTATCTCGAAGGGCTACACCTTC	CASSVISKGYTF
-	TRBV6-1	TRBJ2-1	TRBD1	TGTGCCAGCAGTGGAGATCAATCGGACAGGGAAGGGTACAATGAGCAGTTCTTC	CASSGDQSDREGYNEQFF
-	TRBV5-1	TRBJ2-7	-	TGCGCCAGCAGATCGACCCTATTCTACGAGCAGTACTTC	CASRSTLFYEQYF
-	TRBV5-1	TRBJ1-1	-	TGCGCCAGCAGCTTGGCTGACGGGGGAAACACTGAAGCTTTCTTT	CASSLADGGNTEAFF
-	TRBV14	TRBJ2-2	TRBD1	TGTGCCAGCAGCCAAAGACAGGGAGACGGGGAGCTGTTTTTT	CASSQRQGDGELFF
-	TRBV5-4	TRBJ2-7	-	TGTGCCAGCAGCTTGAAGTTGGGCGGGGTCGGGGAGCAGTACTTC	CASSLKLGGVGEQYF
-	TRBV27	TRBJ1-1	-	TGTGCCAGCAGTCTGCCGGGCTCTGAAGCTTTCTTT	CASSLPGSEAFF
-	TRBV27	TRBJ2-3	-	TGTGCCAGCAGACCACCCGCGGGTAACGATACGCAGTATTTT	CASRPPAGNDTQYF
-	TRBV11-2	TRBJ2-3	TRBD2	TGTGCCAGCAGCTCCGGACTAGCGGGTCCGGATAGCACAGATACGCAGTATTTT	CASSSGLAGPDSTDTQYF
-	TRBV7-9	TRBJ2-5	-	TGTGCCAGCAGCTTATTGGCCCAAGAGACCCAGTACTTC	CASSLLAQETQYF
-	TRBV4-1	TRBJ1-1	-	TGCGCCAGCAGCCAAGTTCAGGTCGGGGAGAACACTGAAGCTTTCTTT	CASSQVQVGENTEAFF
once	TRBV27	TRBJ1-4	TRBD1	TGTGCCAGCAGTTTACGACAGGGGGCTCCAACTAATGAAAAACTGTTTTTT	CASSLRQGAPTNEKLFF
-	TRBV7-6	TRBJ2-7	TRBD2	TGTGCCAGCAGCTCACCGGGACTAGCGCCTTCCGAGCAGTACTTC	CASSSPGLAPSEQYF
few	TRBV18	TRBJ1-2	-	TGTGCCAGCTCACCACGGGTTGCAGGGGCCCCTTATGGCTACACCTTC	CASSPRVAGAPYGYTF
-	TRBV9	TRBJ1-1	TRBD1	TGTGCCAGCAGCGTGAGACAGGGGGCTCGAAGGAGCACTGAAGCTTTCTTT	CASSVRQGARRSTEAFF
-	TRBV5-6	TRBJ2-4	-	TGTGCCAGCAGCTTGGACGGGGCAGGAGGACTAGCCAAAAACATTCAGTACTTC	CASSLDGAGGLAKNIQYF
-	TRBV30	TRBJ1-6	-	TGTGCCTGGAGTGCTAACTACCGGGACACTTCTGCTGGCTATAATTCACCCCTCCACTTT	CAWSANYRDTSAGYNSPLHF
-	TRBV28	TRBJ1-5	TRBD1	TGTGCCAGCAGTAACTGGCCAGACAGGGATCAGCCCCAGCATTTT	CASSNWPDRDQPQHF
-	TRBV27	TRBJ2-7	TRBD1	TGTGCCAGCAGTTCTAACCACACGTATGCCCCGGGACAGGTCCCCTACGAGCAGTACTTC	CASSSNHTYAPGQVPYEQYF
-	TRBV4-1	TRBJ2-7	TRBD2	TGCGCCAGCAGCCAAGACGTGGGAGGGCCCTACGAGCAGTACTTC	CASSQDVGGPYEQYF
-	TRBV18	TRBJ2-4	TRBD1	TGTGCCAGCTCACCGCGACAGGGGGCAGCGGGAGCCAAAAACATTCAGTACTTC	CASSPRQGAAGAKNIQYF
-	TRBV6-5	TRBJ2-7	TRBD1	TGTGCCAGCAGCCTAGGGACAGGGGGGTACGAGCAGTACTTC	CASSLGTGGYEQYF
-	TRBV15	TRBJ1-5	-	TGTGCCACCAGCACTCATATCCAGGGTAGCAATCAGCCCCAGCATTTT	CATSTHIQGSNQPQHF
-	TRBV5-1	TRBJ1-1	TRBD1	TGCGCCAGCAAACCCGGACAGGGAGGAGCTTTCTTT	CASKPGQGGAFF
-	TRBV4-2	TRBJ2-2	TRBD2	TGTGCCAGCAGCCAAGAGAGAGTTCTAGCGGGAAGGACCGGGGAGCTGTTTTTT	CASSQERVLAGRTGELFF
once	TRBV14	TRBJ1-2	-	TGTGCCAGCAGCCAAGAGAGAGGGGCGGATGGCTACACCTTC	CASSQERGADGYTF
-	TRBV6-5	TRBJ2-7	-	TGTGCCAGCAGTTACATGGGGGCCTTGGACGAGCAGTACTTC	CASSYMGALDEQYF
-	TRBV7-2	TRBJ2-5	TRBD2	TGTGCCAGCAGCTTAGATCCCGCTAGCGGGAGGGGCCAAGAGACCCAGTACTTC	CASSLDPASGRGQETQYF
-	TRBV5-6	TRBJ2-6	-	TGTGCCAGCACCCCAGGGGCAGCCTGTCATAACGTCCTGACTTTC	CASTPGAACHNVLTF
-	TRBV5-5	TRBJ2-3	TRBD1	TGTGCCAGCAGCTATGACAGGGGGCGAGCAGATACGCAGTATTTT	CASSYDRGRADTQYF
once	TRBV7-6	TRBJ2-1	TRBD2	TGTGCCAGCAGCTCCCGGACTAGCGGGGGTGAGCAGTTCTTC	CASSSRTSGGEQFF
-	TRBV9	TRBJ1-1	-	TGTGCCAGCAGCGTAGTTCCAGGGAACTTGAACACTGAAGCTTTCTTT	CASSVVPGNLNTEAFF
-	TRBV14	TRBJ1-4	TRBD1	TGTGCCAGCAGCCTCGGGACAGGGGATGAAAAACTGTTTTTT	CASSLGTGDEKLFF
-	TRBV2	TRBJ2-1	TRBD2	TGTGCCAGCACAGGCTTTAGCGGGAAAAAGAGGAAGTTCTTC	CASTGFSGKKRKFF
-	TRBV7-9	TRBJ1-1	-	TGTGCCAGCAGCTCATACGAGGGGGGGAACACTGAAGCTTTCTTT	CASSSYEGGNTEAFF
-	TRBV5-1	TRBJ1-1	-	TGCGCCAGCAGCACAATGTGTAGTTCGGGGGGATGTACTGAAGCTTTCTTT	CASSTMCSSGGCTEAFF